This entry describes one T cell receptor (beta chain). The sample originates from a study of PD-1 blockade in classical Hodgkin lymphoma. As for the study in general: Patients were infused with nivolumab 3 mg/kg every 2 weeks.

The protocol was immunoSEQ multiplex PCR, while the TCRdb copy is restricted to in-frame clones and leaves out a portion. Of tens of thousands of clones listed, less than 75% are singletons. The V gene end was trimmed by 8 bases and the J gene end by 5 bases; junction bases not matched to a gene: 11. CDR3 length: 16 residues. The V gene's germline CDR1 is SGDLS and CDR2 YYNGEE. The time point was: cycle 4 day 1 (C4D1), after 6 weeks of nivolumab. Relapse was seen in all patients after autologous stem cell transplantation, and brentuximab vedotin exposure was variable. The study recorded best responses of complete response, partial response or progressive disease.

The starting material was peripheral blood mononuclear cells (PBMCs), obtained before the fourth cycle of nivolumab. The V and J genes are TRBV9 and TRBJ2-2; 11 positions match TRBD1. The receptor was derived from a human donor with classical Hodgkin lymphoma. The CDR3 spells CASPSPDRGRTGELFF. The CDR3 DNA sequence: TGTGCCAGTCCTTCCCCGGACAGGGGGCGGACCGGGGAGCTGTTTTTT.